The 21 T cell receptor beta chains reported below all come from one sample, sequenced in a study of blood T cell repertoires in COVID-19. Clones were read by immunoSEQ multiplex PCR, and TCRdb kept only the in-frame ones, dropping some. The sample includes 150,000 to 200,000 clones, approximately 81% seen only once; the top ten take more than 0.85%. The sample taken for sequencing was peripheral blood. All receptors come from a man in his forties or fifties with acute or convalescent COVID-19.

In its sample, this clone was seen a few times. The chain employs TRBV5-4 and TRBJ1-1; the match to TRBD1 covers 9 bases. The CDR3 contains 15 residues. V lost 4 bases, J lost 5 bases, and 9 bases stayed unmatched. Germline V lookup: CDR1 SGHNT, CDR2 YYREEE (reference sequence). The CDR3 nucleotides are TGTGCCAGCAGCAAGAAGGGACAGGGAGGAACTGAAGCTTTCTTT. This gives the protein CASSKKGQGGTEAFF.

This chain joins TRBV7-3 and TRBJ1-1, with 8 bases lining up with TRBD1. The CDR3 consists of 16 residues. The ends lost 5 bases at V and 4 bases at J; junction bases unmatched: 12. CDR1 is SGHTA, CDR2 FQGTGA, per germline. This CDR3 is CASSPGQGRGVTEAFF. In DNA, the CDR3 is TGTGCCAGCAGCCCCGGACAGGGACGGGGGGTCACTGAAGCTTTCTTT.

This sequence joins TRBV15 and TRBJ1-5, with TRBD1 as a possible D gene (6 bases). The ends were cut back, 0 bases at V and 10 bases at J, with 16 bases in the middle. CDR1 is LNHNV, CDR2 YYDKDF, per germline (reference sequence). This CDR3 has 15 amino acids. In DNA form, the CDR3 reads TGTGCCACCAGCAGAGATATTACAGGGATAGGCCCCCAGCATTTT. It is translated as CATSRDITGIGPQHF.

CDR3 in DNA: TGTGCCAGTAGTACCTACGGACAGGGAGACCAGCCCCAGCATTTT. Translating it yields CASSTYGQGDQPQHF. This chain joins TRBV19 and TRBJ1-5, with 8 bases lining up with TRBD1. Germline CDR1 and CDR2: LNHDA and SQIVND (reference sequence). The CDR3 spans 15 residues. V gave up 4 bases and J gave up 7 bases; unmatched junction bases: 9.

The CDR3 spells CASSVGVKRGSDTQYF. The CDR3 coding sequence is TGTGCCAGCAGCGTTGGGGTCAAGCGGGGGTCAGATACGCAGTATTTT. V usage is TRBV9 and J usage is TRBJ2-3; 8 positions match TRBD2. The V gene end was trimmed by 2 bases and the J gene end by 4 bases; junction bases not matched to a gene: 9. The CDR3 extends over 16 amino acids. Germline V gene data show CDR1 as SGDLS and CDR2 as YYNGEE.

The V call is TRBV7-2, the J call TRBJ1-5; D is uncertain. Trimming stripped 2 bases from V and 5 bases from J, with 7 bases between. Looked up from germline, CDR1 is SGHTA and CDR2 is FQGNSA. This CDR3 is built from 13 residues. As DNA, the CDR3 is TGTGCCAGCAGCTTATGGGCCGATCAGCCCCAGCATTTT. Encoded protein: CASSLWADQPQHF.

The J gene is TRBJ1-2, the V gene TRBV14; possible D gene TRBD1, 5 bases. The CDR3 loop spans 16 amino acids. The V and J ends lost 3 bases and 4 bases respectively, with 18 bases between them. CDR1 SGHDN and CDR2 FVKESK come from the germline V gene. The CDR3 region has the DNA TGTGCCAGCAGCCACCAGTTGAGTGGGGGGACCTATGGCTACACCTTC. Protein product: CASSHQLSGGTYGYTF.

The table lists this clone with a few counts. The CDR3 sequence is CASSVYTRYTEAFF. The CDR3 DNA reads as TGTGCCAGCAGCGTTTACACAAGATACACTGAAGCTTTCTTT. The rearrangement uses TRBV12-1 and TRBJ1-1; whether TRBD1, the table's D call, matches the DNA was not checked. TRBV12-1 is a pseudogene locus. The CDR3 runs to 14 residues.

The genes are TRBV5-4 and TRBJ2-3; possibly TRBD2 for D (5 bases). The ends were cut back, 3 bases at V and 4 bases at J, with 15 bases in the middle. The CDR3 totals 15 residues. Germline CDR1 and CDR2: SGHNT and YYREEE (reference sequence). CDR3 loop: CASSSPAGGADTQYF. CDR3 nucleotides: TGTGCCAGCAGCTCCCCGGCGGGTGGCGCAGATACGCAGTATTTT.

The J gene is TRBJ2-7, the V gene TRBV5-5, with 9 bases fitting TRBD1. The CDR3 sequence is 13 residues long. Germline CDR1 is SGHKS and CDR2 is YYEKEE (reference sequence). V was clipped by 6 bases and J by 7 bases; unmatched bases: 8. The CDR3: CASNLQGAREQYF. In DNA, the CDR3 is TGTGCCAGCAATTTACAGGGGGCACGGGAGCAGTACTTC. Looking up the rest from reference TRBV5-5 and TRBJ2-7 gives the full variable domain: DAGVTQSPTHLIKTRGQQVTLRCSPISGHKSVSWYQQVLGQGPQFIFQYYEKEERGRGNFPDRFSARQFPNYSSELNVNALLLGDSALYLCASNLQGAREQYFGPGTRLTVT.

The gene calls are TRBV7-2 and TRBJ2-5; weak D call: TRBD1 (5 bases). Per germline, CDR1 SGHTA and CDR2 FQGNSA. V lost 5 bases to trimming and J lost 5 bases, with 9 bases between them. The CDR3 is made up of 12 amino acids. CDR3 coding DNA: TGTGCCAGCAGCACCAACAGGGAGACCCAGTACTTC. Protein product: CASSTNRETQYF.

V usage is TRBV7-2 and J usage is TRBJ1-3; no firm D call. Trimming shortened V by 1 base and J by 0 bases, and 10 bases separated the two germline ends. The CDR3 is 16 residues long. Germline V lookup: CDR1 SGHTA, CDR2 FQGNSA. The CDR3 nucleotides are TGTGCCAGCAGCTTAGGGCAAACAGACTCTGGAAACACCATATATTTT. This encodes CASSLGQTDSGNTIYF.

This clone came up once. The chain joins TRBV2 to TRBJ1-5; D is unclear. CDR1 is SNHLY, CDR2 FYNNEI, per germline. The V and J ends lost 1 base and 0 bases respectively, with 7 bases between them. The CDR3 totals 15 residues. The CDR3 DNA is TGTGCCAGCAGTGAAGAAGACTATAGCAATCAGCCCCAGCATTTT. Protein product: CASSEEDYSNQPQHF.

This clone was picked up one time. The CDR3 sequence is CASSYSGDRLYGYTF. The DNA for the CDR3 is TGTGCCAGCAGTTACTCGGGGGACAGACTTTATGGCTACACCTTC. The rearrangement joins TRBV6-5 to TRBJ1-2; TRBD1 matches at 7 bases. CDR1 MNHEY and CDR2 SVGAGI come from the germline V gene. The CDR3 sequence is 15 residues long. The trim removed 0 bases at V and 5 bases at J, leaving 6 bases unmatched.

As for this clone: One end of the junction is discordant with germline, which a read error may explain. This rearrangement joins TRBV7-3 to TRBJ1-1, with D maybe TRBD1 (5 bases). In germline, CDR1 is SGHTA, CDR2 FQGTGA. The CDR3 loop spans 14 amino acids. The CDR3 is CASSLNSRASKAFF. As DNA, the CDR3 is TGTGCCAGCAGTTTAAACTCCAGGGCTTCGAAAGCTTTCTTT.

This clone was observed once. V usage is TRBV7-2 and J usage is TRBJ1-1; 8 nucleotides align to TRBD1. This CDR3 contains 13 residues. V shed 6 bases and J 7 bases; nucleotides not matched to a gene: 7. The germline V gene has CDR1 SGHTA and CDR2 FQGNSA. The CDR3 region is CASRSAGGNEAFF. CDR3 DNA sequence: TGTGCCAGCAGAAGTGCAGGGGGCAATGAAGCTTTCTTT.

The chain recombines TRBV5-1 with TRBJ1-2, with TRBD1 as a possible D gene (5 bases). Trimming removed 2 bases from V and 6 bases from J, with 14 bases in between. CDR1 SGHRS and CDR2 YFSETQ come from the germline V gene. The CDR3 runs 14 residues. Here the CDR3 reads CASSLMNGQHGYTF. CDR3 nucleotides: TGCGCCAGCAGCTTAATGAACGGACAACATGGCTACACCTTC.

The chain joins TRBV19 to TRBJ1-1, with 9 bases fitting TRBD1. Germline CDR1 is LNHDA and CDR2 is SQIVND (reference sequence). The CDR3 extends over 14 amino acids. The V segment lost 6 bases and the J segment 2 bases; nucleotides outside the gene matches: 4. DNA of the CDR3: TGTGCCAGTAGAGGGACAGGGCTCAACACTGAAGCTTTCTTT. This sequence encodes CASRGTGLNTEAFF.

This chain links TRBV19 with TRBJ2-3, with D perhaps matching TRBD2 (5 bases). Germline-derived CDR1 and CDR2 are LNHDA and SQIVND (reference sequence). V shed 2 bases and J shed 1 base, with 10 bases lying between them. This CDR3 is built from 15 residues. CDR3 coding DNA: TGTGCCAGTAGTATATCGAGGGCTCGCACAGATACGCAGTATTTT. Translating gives CASSISRARTDTQYF.

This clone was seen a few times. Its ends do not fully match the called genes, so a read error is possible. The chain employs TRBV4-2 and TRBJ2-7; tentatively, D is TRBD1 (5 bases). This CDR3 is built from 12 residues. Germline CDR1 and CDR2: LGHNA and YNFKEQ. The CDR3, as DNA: TGTGCCAGCAGCCATTGGGGCACGAACCCAAACTTC. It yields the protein CASSHWGTNPNF.

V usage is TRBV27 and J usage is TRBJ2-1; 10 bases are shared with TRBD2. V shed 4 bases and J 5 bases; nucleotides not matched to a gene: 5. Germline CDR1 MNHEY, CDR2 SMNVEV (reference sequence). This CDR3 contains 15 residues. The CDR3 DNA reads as TGTGCCAGCAGTTGGCAAGCGGGGGGGCACAATGAGCAGTTCTTC. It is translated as CASSWQAGGHNEQFF.